This T cell receptor (beta chain) comes out of a study of T cell responses to AZD1222 COVID-19 vaccine. Regarding this clone: Its target is unknown.

Findings and caveats of the study: Increased Spike-specific TCR breadth and depth were observed after two AZD1222 doses. Just a handful of AZD1222 recipients were seropositive at baseline. Clonal diversity was possibly underestimated; the donors were predominantly white British and more often female. Every sample of the repertoires postdated the peak T cell response.

TCRdb's table, derived via immunoSEQ multiplex PCR, lists solely in-frame clones and lacks some. The sample includes roughly 66,000 clones, 85% to 90% of them seen just once. Germline trimming cut 3 bases from V and 5 bases from J; bases unmatched to any gene: 3. This CDR3 spans 13 amino acids. Germline-derived CDR1 and CDR2 are SNHLY and FYNNEI. V usage is TRBV2 and J usage is TRBJ2-5, with TRBD1 matching over 7 bases. This sample comprised peripheral blood, obtained 28 days after the second dose of the MenACWY control vaccine. This TCR was recovered from an adult who received the MenACWY meningococcal vaccine as a control. As DNA, the CDR3 is TGTGCCAGCAGTGAGACCAGGGGGGAGACCCAGTACTTC. Encoded protein: CASSETRGETQYF.